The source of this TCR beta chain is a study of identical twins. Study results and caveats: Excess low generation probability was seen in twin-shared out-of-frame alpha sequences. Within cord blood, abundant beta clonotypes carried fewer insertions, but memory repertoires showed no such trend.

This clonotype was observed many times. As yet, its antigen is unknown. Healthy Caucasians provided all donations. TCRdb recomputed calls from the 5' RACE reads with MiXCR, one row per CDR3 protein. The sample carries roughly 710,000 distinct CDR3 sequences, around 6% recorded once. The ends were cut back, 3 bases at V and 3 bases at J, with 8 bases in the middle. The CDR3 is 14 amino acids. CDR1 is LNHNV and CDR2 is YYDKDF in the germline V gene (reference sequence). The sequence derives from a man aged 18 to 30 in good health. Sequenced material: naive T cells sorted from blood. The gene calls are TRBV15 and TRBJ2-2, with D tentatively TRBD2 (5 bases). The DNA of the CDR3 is TGTGCCACCAGCAGCCGGGATGACACCGGGGAGCTGTTTTTT. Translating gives CATSSRDDTGELFF.